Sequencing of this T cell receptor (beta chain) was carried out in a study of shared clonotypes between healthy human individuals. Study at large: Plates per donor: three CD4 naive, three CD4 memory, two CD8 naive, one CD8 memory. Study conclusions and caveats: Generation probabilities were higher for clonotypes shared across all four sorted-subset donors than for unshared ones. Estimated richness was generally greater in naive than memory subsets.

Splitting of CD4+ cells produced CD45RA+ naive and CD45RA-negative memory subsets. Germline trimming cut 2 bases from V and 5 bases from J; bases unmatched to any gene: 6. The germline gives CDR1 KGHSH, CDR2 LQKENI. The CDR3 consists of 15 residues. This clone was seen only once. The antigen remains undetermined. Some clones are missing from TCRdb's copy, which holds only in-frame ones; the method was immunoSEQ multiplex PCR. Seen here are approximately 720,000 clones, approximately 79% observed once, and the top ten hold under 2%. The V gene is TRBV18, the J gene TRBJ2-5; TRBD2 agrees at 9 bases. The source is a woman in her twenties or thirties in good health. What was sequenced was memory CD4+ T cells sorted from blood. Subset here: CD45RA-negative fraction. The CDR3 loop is CASSPSSGTGETQYF. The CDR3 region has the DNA TGTGCCAGCTCACCATCTAGCGGGACGGGGGAGACCCAGTACTTC. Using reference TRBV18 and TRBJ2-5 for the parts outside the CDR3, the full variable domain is NAGVMQNPRHLVRRRGQEARLRCSPMKGHSHVYWYRQLPEEGLKFMVYLQKENIIDESGMPKERFSAEFPKEGPSILRIQQVVRGDSAAYFCASSPSSGTGETQYFGPGTRLLVL.